This TCR beta chain was identified during a study of T cell repertoires in cytomegalovirus infection. Study at large: Matching HLA type and CMV infection were both indicated by public TCR beta signatures. General study findings and limits: Using cumulative public TCR beta family frequency, the authors identified those who carried CMV together with the relevant HLA. HLA-C-restricted CMV-specific TCR beta clonotypes prevailed in the ex vivo response.

This CDR3 is 17 amino acids long. Per germline, CDR1 MDHEN and CDR2 SYDVKM. V dropped 7 bases and J dropped 1 base, with 22 bases sitting between them. This clonotype was counted a few times. What it binds is unknown. TCRdb re-derived calls from the reads in MiXCR, one entry per CDR3 protein. The repertoire holds 200,000 or so distinct CDR3 sequences, with roughly two fifths as singletons. The chain joins TRBV28 to TRBJ1-2, with a weak D call TRBD1 (5 bases). Sequencing used CD8+ T cells from cultured PBMCs, obtained from culture after CMV antigen stimulation. The sequence derives from a human donor in good health (CMV status not recorded). Some clones in this sample may be carry-over from other donors' samples. CDR3 region: CASNSATAIMVNYGYTF. CDR3 nucleotide sequence: TGTGCCAGCAATTCAGCGACAGCCATAATGGTTAACTATGGCTACACCTTC.